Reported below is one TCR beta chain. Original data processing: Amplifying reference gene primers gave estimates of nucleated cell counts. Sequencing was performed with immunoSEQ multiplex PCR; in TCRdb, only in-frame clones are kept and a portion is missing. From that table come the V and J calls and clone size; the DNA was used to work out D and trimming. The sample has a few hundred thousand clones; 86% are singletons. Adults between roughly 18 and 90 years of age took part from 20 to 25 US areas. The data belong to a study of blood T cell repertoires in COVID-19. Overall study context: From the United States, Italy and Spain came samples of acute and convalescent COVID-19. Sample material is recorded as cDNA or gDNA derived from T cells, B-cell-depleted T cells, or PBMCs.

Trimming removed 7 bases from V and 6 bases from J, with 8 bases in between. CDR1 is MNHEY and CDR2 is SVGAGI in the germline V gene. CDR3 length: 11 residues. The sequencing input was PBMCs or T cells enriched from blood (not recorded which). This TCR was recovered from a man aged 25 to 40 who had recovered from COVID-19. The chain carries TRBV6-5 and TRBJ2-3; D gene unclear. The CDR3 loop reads CASKAVDTQYF. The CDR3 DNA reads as TGTGCCAGCAAGGCGGTTGATACGCAGTATTTT.